One and the same sample provided the 19 T cell receptor beta chains below, sequenced in a study of graft-versus-host responses after intestinal transplantation. Both intraepithelial and lamina propria lymphocytes were released by processing graft tissue. Profiling relied on immunoSEQ multiplex PCR, and the TCRdb table lists in-frame clones only, not all of them. In the table there are around 8,100 clones, roughly 80% of which are singletons. Specimen: ileum tissue, collected approximately 120 days after transplant. The source of these receptors is a human patient who received an intestinal transplant, so some T cells may come from the graft donor.

The J gene is TRBJ1-2, the V gene TRBV9, with TRBD1 matching 10 bases. Germline lookup yields CDR1 SGDLS and CDR2 YYNGEE. V was clipped by 3 bases and J by 3 bases; unmatched bases: 11. CDR3 size: 17 residues. The CDR3 spells CASSDRDRGLLDYGYTF. In DNA, the CDR3 is TGTGCCAGCAGCGACCGGGACAGGGGACTCCTAGACTATGGCTACACCTTC.

This chain uses TRBV5-1 with TRBJ2-3, with D hard to call. CDR1 SGHRS and CDR2 YFSETQ come from the germline V gene. The CDR3 loop spans 12 amino acids. Trimming stripped 4 bases from V and 3 bases from J, with 6 bases between. The CDR3 DNA reads TGCGCCAGCAGCGCCGGGACAGATACGCAGTATTTT. Translated, it gives CASSAGTDTQYF.

This clone showed up just a few times. The chain carries TRBV27 and TRBJ1-3; D might be TRBD1 (6 bases). The CDR3 extends over 14 amino acids. In germline, CDR1 is MNHEY, CDR2 SMNVEV (reference sequence). The V end lost 4 bases, the J end lost 8 bases, and 15 bases lay between the germline ends. CDR3 bases: TGTGCCAGCAGTTCCCCGAGGGAGGGGGACACCATATATTTT. The encoded protein is CASSSPREGDTIYF.

This chain uses TRBV27 with TRBJ1-5, with TRBD1 matching over 7 bases. CDR3 length equals 12 residues. The germline CDR1 and CDR2 sequences are MNHEY and SMNVEV (reference sequence). V lost 7 bases and J lost 12; bases outside the gene matches: 9. The CDR3 reads CASTSAGGLQHF. The CDR3 region has the DNA TGTGCCAGCACTTCCGCAGGGGGTCTCCAGCATTTT.

The chain combines TRBV11-2 with TRBJ1-6; 7 bases map to TRBD1. Per the germline V gene, CDR1 is SGHAT and CDR2 is FQNNGV. V gave up 3 bases and J gave up 7 bases; unmatched junction bases: 6. The CDR3 is made up of 15 amino acids. CDR3 coding DNA: TGTGCCAGCAGCTTTACGGGACAGAAAAATTCACCCCTCCACTTT. Translated, it gives CASSFTGQKNSPLHF. Full variable domain (missing parts from reference TRBV11-2 and TRBJ1-6): EAGVAQSPRYKIIEKRQSVAFWCNPISGHATLYWYQQILGQGPKLLIQFQNNGVVDDSQLPKDRFSAERLKGVDSTLKIQPAKLEDSAVYLCASSFTGQKNSPLHFGNGTRLTVT.

The chain carries TRBV5-1 and TRBJ1-5, with 7 bases lining up with TRBD1. The CDR3 runs to 16 residues. Germline CDR1 SGHRS, CDR2 YFSETQ. V gave up 0 bases and J gave up 0 bases; unmatched junction bases: 3. CDR3 amino acids: CASSLGDSYSNQPQHF. CDR3 DNA: TGCGCCAGCAGCTTGGGGGACAGTTATAGCAATCAGCCCCAGCATTTT. Combining the CDR3 with reference TRBV5-1 and TRBJ1-5 gives the whole variable domain KAGVTQTPRYLIKTRGQQVTLSCSPISGHRSVSWYQQTPGQGLQFLFEYFSETQRNKGNFPGRFSGRQFSNSRSEMNVSTLELGDSALYLCASSLGDSYSNQPQHFGDGTRLSIL.

The CDR3 reads CASEDGALGQPQHF. DNA of the CDR3: TGTGCCAGTGAGGACGGGGCTCTGGGACAGCCCCAGCATTTT. The chain couples TRBV19 to TRBJ1-5; D may be TRBD1 (5 bases). Germline assignment: CDR1 LNHDA and CDR2 SQIVND (reference sequence). This CDR3 comprises 14 residues. Trimming took off 8 bases at V and 7 bases at J, with 18 bases between the two ends.

This rearrangement joins TRBV6-1 to TRBJ1-2; D is ambiguous. Germline values: CDR1 MNHNS, CDR2 SASEGT. CDR3 length: 12 residues. Between the trimmed V and J ends, which lost 8 bases and 4 bases, there was a span of 11 bases. The CDR3: CASLLAFYGYTF. CDR3 coding DNA: TGTGCCAGCTTACTAGCCTTCTATGGCTACACCTTC.

The chain couples TRBV5-5 to TRBJ2-2; D remains ambiguous. This CDR3 has 14 amino acids. Trimming took off 1 base at V and 9 bases at J, with 13 bases between the two ends. CDR1 is SGHKS and CDR2 is YYEKEE in the germline V gene (reference sequence). Here the CDR3 DNA reads TGTGCCAGCAGCTTGTCGGTCTCCGCCTGGGAGCTGTTTTTT. Its translation: CASSLSVSAWELFF.

The genes are TRBV5-1 and TRBJ1-1; D possibly corresponds to TRBD1 (6 bases). CDR3 length: 15 amino acids. Trimming shortened V by 4 bases and J by 1 base, and 14 bases separated the two germline ends. Germline V gene lookup returns CDR1 SGHRS and CDR2 YFSETQ. CDR3 in amino acids: CASSQWATGNTEAFF. DNA of the CDR3: TGCGCCAGCAGCCAATGGGCGACAGGGAACACTGAAGCTTTCTTT. Combining the CDR3 with reference TRBV5-1 and TRBJ1-1 gives the whole variable domain KAGVTQTPRYLIKTRGQQVTLSCSPISGHRSVSWYQQTPGQGLQFLFEYFSETQRNKGNFPGRFSGRQFSNSRSEMNVSTLELGDSALYLCASSQWATGNTEAFFGQGTRLTVV.

This chain uses TRBV7-6 with TRBJ2-7, with 12 positions matching TRBD2. The CDR3 runs to 15 residues. The germline gives CDR1 SGHVS, CDR2 FNYEAQ. The V gene end was trimmed by 4 bases and the J gene end by 3 bases; junction bases not matched to a gene: 4. The CDR3 is CASSSTLAGGYEQYF. CDR3 DNA sequence: TGTGCCAGCAGCTCAACACTAGCGGGGGGCTACGAGCAGTACTTC.

In this sample, this clone turned up once. The chain combines TRBV5-5 with TRBJ1-3; maybe TRBD1 (5 bases). The germline V gene encodes CDR1 SGHKS and CDR2 YYEKEE (reference sequence). The V gene lost 4 bases and the J gene lost 4 bases, with 18 bases spanning the gap. The CDR3 runs 16 residues. The CDR3 sequence: CASSPTGGGSGNTIYF. The CDR3, as DNA: TGTGCCAGCAGCCCCACCGGCGGGGGGTCGGGAAACACCATATATTTT.

V and J are TRBV5-1 and TRBJ2-7; TRBD2 agrees at 11 bases. Trimming cost V 2 bases and J 7 bases; bases outside gene matches: 11. The CDR3 runs 16 residues. The germline V gene encodes CDR1 SGHRS and CDR2 YFSETQ. CDR3 in DNA: TGCGCCAGCAGCTTCTCCCCACTAGCGGGAGTGAGTGAGCAGTACTTC. Its protein product is CASSFSPLAGVSEQYF.

The sample holds a few counts of this clone. This rearrangement joins TRBV7-9 to TRBJ2-5; TRBD2 might be the D (5 bases). CDR1 SEHNR and CDR2 FQNEAQ come from the germline V gene (reference sequence). The CDR3 has 15 amino acids. Trimming took off 2 bases at V and 2 bases at J, with 12 bases between the two ends. The CDR3 spells CASSLLRAVQETQYF. Written as DNA, the CDR3 is TGTGCCAGCAGCTTACTGAGGGCGGTACAAGAGACCCAGTACTTC.

The V call is TRBV7-9, the J call TRBJ2-2; unclear D gene. The germline V gene encodes CDR1 SEHNR and CDR2 FQNEAQ (reference sequence). The CDR3 has 13 residues. The germline V and J ends were trimmed by 1 base and 5 bases, with 5 bases remaining between them. The CDR3 DNA reads as TGTGCCAGCAGCTTAGTGGAAACCGGGGAGCTGTTTTTT. Translating it yields CASSLVETGELFF.

The chain couples TRBV10-1 to TRBJ2-3; 11 bases are shared with TRBD2. The CDR3 has 16 residues. V was pared by 5 bases and J by 0 bases, with 4 bases of the junction left unmatched. Germline values: CDR1 WNHNN, CDR2 SYGVQD (reference sequence). The CDR3 loop reads CASSRLAGGSTDTQYF. CDR3 DNA: TGCGCCAGCAGTCGCCTAGCGGGGGGTAGCACAGATACGCAGTATTTT.

V usage is TRBV7-2 and J usage is TRBJ2-1, with 7 bases that match TRBD1. In germline, CDR1 is SGHTA, CDR2 FQGNSA. The CDR3 is 16 residues long. Trimming cost V 2 bases and J 0 bases; bases outside gene matches: 4. CDR3 protein: CASSLTTGVSYNEQFF. The CDR3 DNA is TGTGCCAGCAGCTTAACAACAGGGGTCTCCTACAATGAGCAGTTCTTC.

The rearrangement links TRBV11-3 to TRBJ2-7, with D possibly called TRBD1 or TRBD2 (5 bases each). Looked up from germline, CDR1 is SGHNT and CDR2 is YENEEA. The V end was cut by 5 bases, the J end by 1 base, with 15 bases between. There are 15 residues in the CDR3. The CDR3 region is CASSLRDGLSYEQYF. Here the CDR3 DNA reads TGTGCCAGCAGCCTACGGGACGGATTATCCTACGAGCAGTACTTC.

The rearrangement joins TRBV25-1 to TRBJ2-3, with D possibly being TRBD2 (6 bases). This CDR3 is built from 14 residues. Trimming left V 4 bases short and J 0 bases short, with 8 bases between. The germline CDR1 and CDR2 sequences are MGHDK and SYGVNS. The CDR3 loop reads CASSAGTSTDTQYF. The CDR3, as DNA: TGTGCCAGCAGTGCCGGGACTAGCACAGATACGCAGTATTTT.